This T cell receptor (beta chain) comes out of a study of CD8 T cells in Susac syndrome. With random hexamers, roughly 0.45 to 1 ug RNA was reverse transcribed. TCRdb re-called the immunoSEQ multiplex PCR reads through MiXCR, storing one row per CDR3 protein. The table has about 250,000 distinct CDR3 sequences, around 95% seen once. This receptor was obtained from a human donor with multiple sclerosis. Sequencing was carried out using CD4+ T cells from PBMCs.

The chain's CDR3 is CSVELMGQGNEKLFF. The CDR3 DNA reads TGCAGCGTTGAATTGATGGGACAGGGGAATGAAAAACTGTTTTTT. This chain joins TRBV29-1 and TRBJ1-4; TRBD1 matches at 10 bases. This CDR3 contains 15 residues. The germline V gene has CDR1 SQVTM and CDR2 ANQGSEA. Unmatched junction bases numbered 5, after V lost 2 bases and J lost 5 bases.